These T cell receptor beta chains were read from a single sample in a study of T cells after yellow fever vaccination. Using its own MiXCR run on the 5' RACE reads, TCRdb lists one record per CDR3 protein. The sample lists 350,000 to 550,000 distinct CDR3 sequences, 18% occurring once. Sequencing used PBMCs, obtained before the yellow fever booster vaccination. The source of these receptors is a man between 18 and 35 years old who received the YFV17D yellow fever vaccine. Each CDR3 is given with its conserved first and last residue. The D gene is left open where the match is weak. Some rows mark clone size as missing; the rest say once, few, many or name a class of expanded clone.

clone_size: NA
d_call: NA
j_call: TRBJ2-7
v_call: TRBV6-5
cdr3_nt: TGTGCCAGCAGTGACGGGTACGAGCAGTACTTC
cdr3_aa: CASSDGYEQYF

clone_size: few
d_call: NA
j_call: TRBJ2-3
v_call: TRBV20-1
cdr3_nt: TGCAGTGCTCTCGACTGGGCTAGCACAGATACGCAGTATTTT
cdr3_aa: CSALDWASTDTQYF

clone_size: NA
d_call: TRBD2
j_call: TRBJ2-1
v_call: TRBV6-2/TRBV6-3
cdr3_nt: TGTGCCAGCAGAAGAACGGGACTAGCGCAGTTGGGGGCCGACAATGAGCAGTTCTTC
cdr3_aa: CASRRTGLAQLGADNEQFF

clone_size: few
d_call: NA
j_call: TRBJ2-5
v_call: TRBV12-3/TRBV12-4
cdr3_nt: TGTGCCAGCGGAACAGGGTGGGAGACCCAGTACTTC
cdr3_aa: CASGTGWETQYF

clone_size: NA
d_call: NA
j_call: TRBJ1-1
v_call: TRBV7-2
cdr3_nt: TGTGCCAGCAGCTTAGAGGCAGCCCGTAACACTGAAGCTTTCTTT
cdr3_aa: CASSLEAARNTEAFF

clone_size: NA
d_call: TRBD1
j_call: TRBJ2-3
v_call: TRBV4-1
cdr3_nt: TGCGCCAGCAGCCAGCCCGGACAGGGCGTAAATACGCAGTATTTT
cdr3_aa: CASSQPGQGVNTQYF

clone_size: NA
d_call: NA
j_call: TRBJ1-1
v_call: TRBV30
cdr3_nt: TGTGCCTGGGGGGAGAATATGAACACTGAAGCTTTCTTT
cdr3_aa: CAWGENMNTEAFF

clone_size: NA
d_call: NA
j_call: TRBJ2-7
v_call: TRBV4-1
cdr3_nt: TGCGCCAGCAGCAACCCTGGGGTGTCCTACGAGCAGTACTTC
cdr3_aa: CASSNPGVSYEQYF

clone_size: NA
d_call: TRBD1
j_call: TRBJ2-6
v_call: TRBV7-9
cdr3_nt: TGTGCCAGCAGCTTAGGGACAGGCTTCTCTGGGGCCAACGTCCTGACTTTC
cdr3_aa: CASSLGTGFSGANVLTF

clone_size: few
d_call: NA
j_call: TRBJ2-1
v_call: TRBV5-1
cdr3_nt: TGCGCCAGCAGCTTCCGATTCAGCTACAATGAGCAGTTCTTC
cdr3_aa: CASSFRFSYNEQFF

clone_size: NA
d_call: TRBD2
j_call: TRBJ2-3
v_call: TRBV12-3/TRBV12-4
cdr3_nt: TGTGCCATGAGCGGGGGTGGCCCTCCTCGCACAGATACGCAGTATTTT
cdr3_aa: CAMSGGGPPRTDTQYF

clone_size: many
d_call: NA
j_call: TRBJ2-5
v_call: TRBV4-3
cdr3_nt: TGCGCCAGCAGCTTTGGAACACGGATACAAGAGACCCAGTACTTC
cdr3_aa: CASSFGTRIQETQYF

clone_size: NA
d_call: TRBD2
j_call: TRBJ2-2
v_call: TRBV19
cdr3_nt: TGTGCCAGTAGTGTTCCGGGACTAGCGGGGGGCTGGAACACCGGGGAGCTGTTTTTT
cdr3_aa: CASSVPGLAGGWNTGELFF

clone_size: NA
d_call: TRBD1
j_call: TRBJ1-5
v_call: TRBV6-2/TRBV6-3
cdr3_nt: TGTGCCAGCAGTTATCCGGGACAGGGGCACTTTAGCAATCAGCCCCAGCATTTT
cdr3_aa: CASSYPGQGHFSNQPQHF

clone_size: few
d_call: NA
j_call: TRBJ1-6
v_call: TRBV24-1
cdr3_nt: TGTGCCACCAGTGATTCCCGCCTGAATAATTCACCCCTCCACTTT
cdr3_aa: CATSDSRLNNSPLHF

clone_size: NA
d_call: NA
j_call: TRBJ2-4
v_call: TRBV9
cdr3_nt: TGTGCCAGCAGCGTGGGGGAAAACATTCAGTACTTC
cdr3_aa: CASSVGENIQYF

clone_size: NA
d_call: TRBD1
j_call: TRBJ2-2
v_call: TRBV9
cdr3_nt: TGTGCCAGCAGCGGCGCCCCAGGGGGCAGCACCGGGGAGCTGTTTTTT
cdr3_aa: CASSGAPGGSTGELFF

clone_size: many
d_call: NA
j_call: TRBJ1-1
v_call: TRBV7-9
cdr3_nt: TGTGCCAGCAGCCCCACGACGGGCCCTTTGGCTTTCTTT
cdr3_aa: CASSPTTGPLAFF

clone_size: NA
d_call: NA
j_call: TRBJ2-3
v_call: TRBV11-2
cdr3_nt: TGTGCCAGCAGCTTAGACCAGGATACGCAGTATTTT
cdr3_aa: CASSLDQDTQYF

clone_size: few
d_call: NA
j_call: TRBJ2-3
v_call: TRBV20-1
cdr3_nt: TGCAGTGCTAGTGGGGCGGGGAGCCTTTGTACGCAGTATTTT
cdr3_aa: CSASGAGSLCTQYF

clone_size: few
d_call: NA
j_call: TRBJ1-1
v_call: TRBV7-2
cdr3_nt: TGTGCCAGCAGCTTAGCGCTCGGGGGTGGGACTGAAGCTTTCTTT
cdr3_aa: CASSLALGGGTEAFF

clone_size: few
d_call: NA
j_call: TRBJ1-4
v_call: TRBV6-6
cdr3_nt: TGTGCCAGCAGTTACTCTTGGGCCTCAAATGAAAAACTGTTTTTT
cdr3_aa: CASSYSWASNEKLFF

clone_size: few
d_call: NA
j_call: TRBJ2-3
v_call: TRBV7-3
cdr3_nt: TGTGCCAGCAGCTTTTTGGGGGGGGCCGCAGATACGCAGTATTTT
cdr3_aa: CASSFLGGAADTQYF

clone_size: NA
d_call: TRBD2
j_call: TRBJ2-5
v_call: TRBV11-2
cdr3_nt: TGTGCCAGCAGCCAAGGACTAGCGAGGGAGACCCAGTACTTC
cdr3_aa: CASSQGLARETQYF

clone_size: NA
d_call: NA
j_call: TRBJ2-1
v_call: TRBV5-1
cdr3_nt: TGCGCCAGCAGCTTGGTCGGCGACAATGAGCAGTTCTTC
cdr3_aa: CASSLVGDNEQFF

clone_size: NA
d_call: NA
j_call: TRBJ2-3
v_call: TRBV4-3
cdr3_nt: TGCGCCAGCAGCCAAGATCCCACATTCACAGATACGCAGTATTTT
cdr3_aa: CASSQDPTFTDTQYF

clone_size: NA
d_call: NA
j_call: TRBJ1-1
v_call: TRBV5-4
cdr3_nt: TGTGCCAGCAGCCGCCAGGGGAGGGTGAACACTGAAGCTTTCTTT
cdr3_aa: CASSRQGRVNTEAFF

clone_size: few
d_call: NA
j_call: TRBJ2-7
v_call: TRBV7-2
cdr3_nt: TGTGCCAGCAGCTTCGGGAGAGTAAGCTACGAGCAGTACTTC
cdr3_aa: CASSFGRVSYEQYF

clone_size: few
d_call: NA
j_call: TRBJ1-1
v_call: TRBV20-1
cdr3_nt: TGCAGTCCATGGACCTTCCGGGGGAACACTGAAGCTTTCTTT
cdr3_aa: CSPWTFRGNTEAFF

clone_size: few
d_call: NA
j_call: TRBJ2-2
v_call: TRBV6-5
cdr3_nt: TGTGCCAGCAGTTACCTTGGGGCCTCGGACACCGGGGAGCTGTTTTTT
cdr3_aa: CASSYLGASDTGELFF

clone_size: few
d_call: TRBD1
j_call: TRBJ2-6
v_call: TRBV9
cdr3_nt: TGTGCCAGCAGCGAGAGAGGAAAGGGGGCGGCCTTTGGGGCCAACGTCCTGACTTTC
cdr3_aa: CASSERGKGAAFGANVLTF

clone_size: few
d_call: NA
j_call: TRBJ2-1
v_call: TRBV6-5
cdr3_nt: TGTGCCAGCAGTTATGGCCCCTACAATGAGCAGTTCTTC
cdr3_aa: CASSYGPYNEQFF

clone_size: NA
d_call: TRBD2
j_call: TRBJ2-2
v_call: TRBV20-1
cdr3_nt: TGCAGTGCTAGAGACCGGACTAGCGGGTTCACCGGGGAGCTGTTTTTT
cdr3_aa: CSARDRTSGFTGELFF

clone_size: NA
d_call: NA
j_call: TRBJ2-5
v_call: TRBV10-3
cdr3_nt: TGTGCCATCAGGATTACTAGTGAAGAGACCCAGTACTTC
cdr3_aa: CAIRITSEETQYF

clone_size: NA
d_call: NA
j_call: TRBJ1-2
v_call: TRBV20-1
cdr3_nt: TGCAGTGCTAGAGAGAGGGGGTATGGCTACACCTTC
cdr3_aa: CSARERGYGYTF

clone_size: NA
d_call: NA
j_call: TRBJ2-1
v_call: TRBV14
cdr3_nt: TGTGCCAGCAGCCTTGGCGACACCGGGAAGGCGGTAGGCAATGAGCAGTTCTTC
cdr3_aa: CASSLGDTGKAVGNEQFF

clone_size: few
d_call: NA
j_call: TRBJ2-5
v_call: TRBV27
cdr3_nt: TGTGCCAGCAGCCCCATATCCGGGTCGGGTCAGACCCAGTACTTC
cdr3_aa: CASSPISGSGQTQYF

clone_size: many
d_call: NA
j_call: TRBJ2-4
v_call: TRBV15
cdr3_nt: TGTGCCACCAGCAGGGCAGGAACGCGAATTCAGTACTTC
cdr3_aa: CATSRAGTRIQYF

clone_size: NA
d_call: NA
j_call: TRBJ1-5
v_call: TRBV12-5
cdr3_nt: TGTGCTAGTGGTTACGATAGCAATCAGCCCCAGCATTTT
cdr3_aa: CASGYDSNQPQHF

clone_size: few
d_call: NA
j_call: TRBJ1-6
v_call: TRBV7-2
cdr3_nt: TGTGCCAGCAGCTTGGGACGGCCAGGCTCCTATAATTCACCCCTCCACTTT
cdr3_aa: CASSLGRPGSYNSPLHF

clone_size: NA
d_call: NA
j_call: TRBJ2-5
v_call: TRBV20-1
cdr3_nt: TGCAGTGCTCCAGTCGACCAAGAGACCCAGTACTTC
cdr3_aa: CSAPVDQETQYF

clone_size: NA
d_call: NA
j_call: TRBJ1-3
v_call: TRBV7-8
cdr3_nt: TGTGCCAGCAGCTTAGGGAACAGGGCGCCTGGAAACACCATATATTTT
cdr3_aa: CASSLGNRAPGNTIYF

clone_size: NA
d_call: NA
j_call: TRBJ2-1
v_call: TRBV7-9
cdr3_nt: TGTGCCAGCAGCTTAGTAACAGGATACAATGAGCTGTTCTTC
cdr3_aa: CASSLVTGYNELFF